Listed below are T cell receptor beta chains from one sample, sequenced in a study of vaccination and CD4 T cells after COVID-19. TCRdb reprocessed the PCR reads with MiXCR, giving one entry per CDR3 protein. Found here are 10,000 to 15,000 distinct CDR3 sequences, roughly 74% of them singletons; the top ten hold about 7.4%. These receptors' targets are unknown. This material consisted of CD4+ T cells from blood, cultured in vitro, taken after SARS-CoV-2 vaccination. These receptors were taken from a human donor who received a COVID-19 vaccine. CDR3s include the opening cysteine and the closing phenylalanine or tryptophan. Fields, in order: CDR3 protein, CDR3 DNA, D gene, V gene, clone size, J gene. D genes are given only for firm matches. Clone size is given for some rows only: seen once, a few or many times, or a class if the clone is expanded.

CDR3 protein: CASRDDTGAYGYTF; CDR3 DNA: TGCGCCAGCAGGGACGACACAGGGGCCTATGGCTACACCTTC; D gene: TRBD1; V gene: TRBV10-2; clone size: -; J gene: TRBJ1-2
CDR3 protein: CASRADRGSNQPQHF; CDR3 DNA: TGTGCCAGCAGGGCGGACAGGGGAAGCAATCAGCCCCAGCATTTT; D gene: TRBD1; V gene: TRBV2; clone size: -; J gene: TRBJ1-5
CDR3 protein: CASSLGGGDNQAFF; CDR3 DNA: TGTGCCAGCAGCTTGGGCGGGGGGGATAATCAAGCTTTCTTT; D gene: -; V gene: TRBV7-9; clone size: few; J gene: TRBJ1-1
CDR3 protein: CASSPALAGALGTQYF; CDR3 DNA: TGTGCCAGCAGTCCGGCACTAGCGGGGGCCCTCGGTACGCAGTATTTT; D gene: TRBD2; V gene: TRBV6-1; clone size: -; J gene: TRBJ2-3
CDR3 protein: CASSLGQGDVGGYTF; CDR3 DNA: TGTGCCAGCAGCTTAGGGCAGGGGGACGTGGGAGGCTACACCTTC; D gene: TRBD1; V gene: TRBV11-2; clone size: medium-sized; J gene: TRBJ1-2
CDR3 protein: CSATVGGLRAEQFF; CDR3 DNA: TGCAGTGCTACGGTTGGAGGGTTAAGGGCCGAGCAGTTCTTC; D gene: -; V gene: TRBV20-1; clone size: -; J gene: TRBJ2-1
CDR3 protein: CSARLGNQPQHF; CDR3 DNA: TGCAGTGCTAGACTGGGCAATCAGCCCCAGCATTTT; D gene: -; V gene: TRBV20-1; clone size: few; J gene: TRBJ1-5
CDR3 protein: CASGLEGGADTQYF; CDR3 DNA: TGTGCTAGTGGTTTGGAAGGGGGCGCAGATACGCAGTATTTT; D gene: TRBD1; V gene: TRBV12-5; clone size: -; J gene: TRBJ2-3
CDR3 protein: CASSIGQGANQPQHF; CDR3 DNA: TGTGCCAGTAGTATCGGGCAGGGGGCGAATCAGCCCCAGCATTTT; D gene: TRBD1; V gene: TRBV19; clone size: -; J gene: TRBJ1-5
CDR3 protein: CASSPAANTEAFF; CDR3 DNA: TGTGCCAGCTCCCCCGCAGCGAACACTGAAGCTTTCTTT; D gene: -; V gene: TRBV2; clone size: few; J gene: TRBJ1-1
CDR3 protein: CASSLVGEKLFF; CDR3 DNA: TGTGCCAGCAGCTTAGTTGGAGAAAAACTGTTTTTT; D gene: -; V gene: TRBV7-9; clone size: -; J gene: TRBJ1-4
CDR3 protein: CSARVGAGTLDSPLHF; CDR3 DNA: TGCAGTGCTAGGGTCGGGGCCGGGACGTTGGATTCACCCCTCCACTTT; D gene: -; V gene: TRBV20-1; clone size: -; J gene: TRBJ1-6
CDR3 protein: CASSRDRRNQPQHF; CDR3 DNA: TGTGCCAGCAGCCGGGACAGGAGGAATCAGCCCCAGCATTTT; D gene: TRBD1; V gene: TRBV6-2/TRBV6-3; clone size: -; J gene: TRBJ1-5
CDR3 protein: CASSEANQGAFVDTQYF; CDR3 DNA: TGTGCCAGCAGTGAAGCAAACCAGGGGGCGTTCGTGGATACGCAGTATTTT; D gene: TRBD1; V gene: TRBV25-1; clone size: once; J gene: TRBJ2-3
CDR3 protein: CASSYLAGESDNEQFF; CDR3 DNA: TGTGCCAGCAGTTACTTGGCAGGGGAGTCGGACAATGAGCAGTTCTTC; D gene: -; V gene: TRBV6-5; clone size: once; J gene: TRBJ2-1
CDR3 protein: CSARATYRDSRRSAFF; CDR3 DNA: TGCAGTGCTAGAGCTACCTACCGGGACAGCCGGCGGAGCGCTTTCTTT; D gene: TRBD1; V gene: TRBV20-1; clone size: few; J gene: TRBJ1-1
CDR3 protein: CASSPDFPEETQYF; CDR3 DNA: TGTGCCAGCAGCCCGGACTTTCCCGAAGAGACCCAGTACTTC; D gene: -; V gene: TRBV11-1; clone size: -; J gene: TRBJ2-5
CDR3 protein: CASSRGTGRDLGYTF; CDR3 DNA: TGTGCCAGCAGCCGCGGGACAGGGCGCGATCTCGGCTACACCTTC; D gene: TRBD1; V gene: TRBV7-9; clone size: -; J gene: TRBJ1-2
CDR3 protein: CASSIGLASPDTQYF; CDR3 DNA: TGCGCCAGCAGCATCGGACTAGCGTCCCCAGATACGCAGTATTTT; D gene: TRBD2; V gene: TRBV5-1; clone size: -; J gene: TRBJ2-3
CDR3 protein: CASSLTFSGNTIYF; CDR3 DNA: TGTGCCAGCAGCTTAACCTTCTCTGGAAACACCATATATTTT; D gene: -; V gene: TRBV7-2; clone size: -; J gene: TRBJ1-3
CDR3 protein: CASSLQAGRQETQYF; CDR3 DNA: TGTGCCAGCAGCTTACAAGCGGGGCGCCAAGAGACCCAGTACTTC; D gene: TRBD2; V gene: TRBV5-4; clone size: -; J gene: TRBJ2-5
CDR3 protein: CASSLDRRLSSYEQYF; CDR3 DNA: TGTGCCAGCAGCTTAGACCGGAGGTTGAGCTCCTACGAGCAGTACTTC; D gene: -; V gene: TRBV7-2; clone size: -; J gene: TRBJ2-7
CDR3 protein: CASRINNVTF; CDR3 DNA: TGTGCCAGCAGGATCAACAACGTCACCTTC; D gene: -; V gene: TRBV2; clone size: -; J gene: TRBJ1-2
CDR3 protein: CASSLDMDQETQYF; CDR3 DNA: TGTGCCAGCAGCTTAGACATGGACCAAGAGACCCAGTACTTC; D gene: -; V gene: TRBV7-2; clone size: -; J gene: TRBJ2-5
CDR3 protein: CARSFRRLAGGELFF; CDR3 DNA: TGTGCCAGAAGCTTCCGCCGACTAGCGGGGGGGGAGCTGTTTTTT; D gene: TRBD2; V gene: TRBV5-3; clone size: -; J gene: TRBJ2-2
CDR3 protein: CAGRGRGYGYTF; CDR3 DNA: TGTGCCGGCAGGGGGCGCGGGTACGGCTACACCTTC; D gene: TRBD1; V gene: TRBV30; clone size: once; J gene: TRBJ1-2
CDR3 protein: CATSLVYGYTF; CDR3 DNA: TGTGCCACCAGCCTCGTCTATGGCTACACCTTC; D gene: -; V gene: TRBV6-1; clone size: -; J gene: TRBJ1-2
CDR3 protein: CASTSTGIVVNTEAFF; CDR3 DNA: TGTGCCAGCACCTCAACAGGGATTGTCGTGAACACTGAAGCTTTCTTT; D gene: -; V gene: TRBV7-9; clone size: once; J gene: TRBJ1-1
CDR3 protein: CASKRAGSGETQYF; CDR3 DNA: TGCGCCAGCAAACGGGCAGGGAGTGGAGAGACCCAGTACTTC; D gene: -; V gene: TRBV5-1; clone size: -; J gene: TRBJ2-5